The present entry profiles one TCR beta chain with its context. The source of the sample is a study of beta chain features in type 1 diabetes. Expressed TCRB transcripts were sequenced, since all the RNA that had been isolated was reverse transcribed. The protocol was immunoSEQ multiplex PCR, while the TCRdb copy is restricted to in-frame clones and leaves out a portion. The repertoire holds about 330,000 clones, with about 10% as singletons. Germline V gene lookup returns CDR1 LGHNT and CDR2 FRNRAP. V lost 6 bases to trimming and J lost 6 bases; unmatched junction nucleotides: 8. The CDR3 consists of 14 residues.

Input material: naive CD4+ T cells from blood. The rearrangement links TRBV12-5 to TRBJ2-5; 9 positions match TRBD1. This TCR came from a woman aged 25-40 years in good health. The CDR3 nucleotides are TGTGCTAGTGGAACGGGACAGGGTAAGAAGACCCAGTACTTC. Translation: CASGTGQGKKTQYF.